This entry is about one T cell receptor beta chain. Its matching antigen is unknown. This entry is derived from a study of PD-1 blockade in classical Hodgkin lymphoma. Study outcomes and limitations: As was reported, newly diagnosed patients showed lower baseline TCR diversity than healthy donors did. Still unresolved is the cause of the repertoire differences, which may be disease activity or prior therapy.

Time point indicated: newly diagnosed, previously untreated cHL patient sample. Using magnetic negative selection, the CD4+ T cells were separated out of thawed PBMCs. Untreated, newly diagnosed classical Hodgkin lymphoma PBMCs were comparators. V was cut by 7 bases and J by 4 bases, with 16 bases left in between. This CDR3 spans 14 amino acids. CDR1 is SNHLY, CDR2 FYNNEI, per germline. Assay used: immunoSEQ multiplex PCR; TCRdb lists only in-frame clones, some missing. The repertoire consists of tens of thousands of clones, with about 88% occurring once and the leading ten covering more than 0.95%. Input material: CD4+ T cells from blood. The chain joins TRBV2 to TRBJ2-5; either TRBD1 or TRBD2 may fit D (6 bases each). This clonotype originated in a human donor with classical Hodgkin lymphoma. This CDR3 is CASNLGGGGETQYF. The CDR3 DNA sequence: TGTGCCAGCAATCTGGGGGGCGGAGGAGAGACCCAGTACTTC.